This T cell receptor (beta chain) was recorded in a study of T cell responses to AZD1222 COVID-19 vaccine. Sequenced by immunoSEQ multiplex PCR; TCRdb stores in-frame clones only, minus some. The table has under 150,000 clones, approximately 90% seen once. Trimming removed 5 bases from V and 1 base from J, with 4 bases in between. The germline V gene encodes CDR1 SEHNR and CDR2 FQNEAQ (reference sequence). The CDR3 totals 12 residues. As for this clone: Its antigen is unknown.

Study outcomes and limitations: Only six AZD1222 recipients tested seropositive at baseline. Following two doses of AZD1222, Spike-specific TCR breadth and depth rose. Researchers took repertoire samples only after the peak T cell response had come.

The source was peripheral blood, collected 28 days after the second AZD1222 dose. The chain links TRBV7-9 to TRBJ2-3, with no clear D. The receptor's source is an adult who received the AZD1222 COVID-19 vaccine. CDR3 amino acids: CASSARTDTQYF. The CDR3 coding sequence is TGTGCCAGCAGCGCCCGCACAGATACGCAGTATTTT.